These T cell receptor beta chains were read from a single sample in a study of blood T cell repertoires in COVID-19. Profiled with immunoSEQ multiplex PCR; TCRdb holds only in-frame clones, not every one. The repertoire holds some 90,000 clones, with 65% to 90% as singletons. The sequenced sample consisted of peripheral blood. Source of these receptors: a man between 65 and 85 years old with active or convalescent COVID-19. Each CDR3 is given with its conserved first and last residue. D genes are given only for firm matches. Part of the rows lack a size; the others show once, few, many or a class for expanded clones.

D gene,CDR3 length,J gene,V gene,clone size,CDR3 DNA,CDR3 protein
TRBD1,14,TRBJ2-5,TRBV10-3,once,TGTGCCATCAGGCAGGGGGCTGGAGGGGAGACCCAGTACTTC,CAIRQGAGGETQYF
TRBD2,15,TRBJ2-1,TRBV5-4,NA,TGTGCCAGCAGCTTGGAGAGCGGGGGGGCGAATGAGCAGTTCTTC,CASSLESGGANEQFF
TRBD1,15,TRBJ1-1,TRBV9,NA,TGTGCCAGCAGCGCCAGAGACAGGGTGAACACTGAAGCTTTCTTT,CASSARDRVNTEAFF
TRBD2,16,TRBJ2-3,TRBV2,NA,TGTGCCAGCAGTGAGAGTAGCGGGGGGGCGTATAATACGCAGTATTTT,CASSESSGGAYNTQYF
NA,14,TRBJ1-6,TRBV30,few,TGTGCCTGGAGTGTACTGGTCAGCGATTCCCCCCTCCACTTT,CAWSVLVSDSPLHF
NA,13,TRBJ1-2,TRBV29-1,once,TGCAGCGTTCGGAGCACGGCAAACTATGGCTACACCTTC,CSVRSTANYGYTF
NA,12,TRBJ2-7,TRBV14,NA,TGTGCCAGCAGCTTTACAGGTGGCGAGCAGTACTTC,CASSFTGGEQYF
NA,15,TRBJ2-5,TRBV7-7,NA,TGTGCTAGCACCGAGGGAGTGGGGAGGCAAGAGACCCAGTACTTC,CASTEGVGRQETQYF
NA,14,TRBJ1-2,TRBV10-3,NA,TGTGCCATCAGTGATGGGGACCAAGCGGGGGGCTACACCTTC,CAISDGDQAGGYTF
NA,11,TRBJ1-2,TRBV20-1,NA,TGCAGTGCTCGACTGGACTATGGCTACACCTTC,CSARLDYGYTF
TRBD1,14,TRBJ1-6,TRBV6-5,NA,TGTGCCAGCAAAAGGACAGGGGGCAGGTCTCCCCTCCACTTT,CASKRTGGRSPLHF
NA,16,TRBJ1-2,TRBV4-1,NA,TGCGCCAGCAGCCAAGATTTTACAGGGCCGAAGAACGGTTTCGGGTTC,CASSQDFTGPKNGFGF
NA,16,TRBJ2-1,TRBV9,NA,TGTGCCAGCAGCGTTATGACTAGTACTCCTTACAATGAGCAGTTCTTC,CASSVMTSTPYNEQFF
NA,12,TRBJ2-1,TRBV2,NA,TGTGCCAGCAGTTGGGACAAGAATGAGCAGTTCTTC,CASSWDKNEQFF